One and the same sample provided the 18 T cell receptor beta chains below, sequenced in a study of blood T cell repertoires in COVID-19. Sequencing was performed with immunoSEQ multiplex PCR; in TCRdb, only in-frame clones are kept and a portion is missing. The sample includes 180,000 or so clones, 80% to 90% seen only once; the top ten take roughly 8.2%. The specimen sequenced was peripheral blood. The receptors come from a man aged 55 to 70 with acute or convalescent COVID-19.

As DNA, the CDR3 is TGTGCCAGCAGCTTGGGGCAGGGTATCGAGGGCTACACCTTC. Translation: CASSLGQGIEGYTF. The chain combines TRBV13 with TRBJ1-2; tentative D call: TRBD1 (5 bases). Germline V gives CDR1 PRHDT, CDR2 FYEKMQ (reference sequence). This CDR3 is 14 amino acids long. V gave up 3 bases and J gave up 8 bases, with 16 bases separating them.

The chain couples TRBV5-1 to TRBJ2-1; D gene unclear. The length of the CDR3 is 16 residues. Trimming took 0 bases from V and 3 from J, leaving 13 bases between them. Per the germline V gene, CDR1 is SGHRS and CDR2 is YFSETQ. The CDR3 sequence: CASSLDVRRGYNEQFF. CDR3 DNA sequence: TGCGCCAGCAGCTTGGATGTCCGCCGAGGCTACAATGAGCAGTTCTTC.

The chain carries TRBV18 and TRBJ2-1; TRBD2 matches at 13 bases. With V trimmed by 5 bases and J by 9 bases, 4 bases remained unmatched. From germline, CDR1 is KGHSH and CDR2 LQKENI. This CDR3 has 14 amino acids. The CDR3 DNA sequence: TGTGCCAGCTCATCTGGACTAGCGGGAGTTGAGCAGTTCTTC. It translates to CASSSGLAGVEQFF.

The chain uses TRBV5-4 and TRBJ1-2, with 9 nucleotides matching TRBD1. The CDR3 totals 15 residues. V dropped 2 bases and J dropped 8; count of bases not matched to a gene: 10. CDR1 SGHNT and CDR2 YYREEE come from the germline V gene (reference sequence). CDR3 sequence reads: CASSLQQGATSGYTF. Written as DNA, the CDR3 is TGTGCCAGCAGCTTACAACAGGGGGCGACAAGCGGCTACACCTTC. The entire variable domain, with the rest obtained from reference TRBV5-4 and TRBJ1-2, is as follows: ETGVTQSPTHLIKTRGQQVTLRCSSQSGHNTVSWYQQALGQGPQFIFQYYREEENGRGNFPPRFSGLQFPNYSSELNVNALELDDSALYLCASSLQQGATSGYTFGSGTRLTVV.

V is TRBV19 and J is TRBJ1-3; D may be TRBD1 (6 bases). Trimming cost V 5 bases and J 0 bases, with 11 bases left between them. The CDR3 runs 15 residues. The V gene's germline CDR1 is LNHDA and CDR2 SQIVND (reference sequence). The CDR3: CASSLGQNSGNTIYF. The CDR3 bases are TGTGCCAGTAGTTTGGGACAAAACTCTGGAAACACCATATATTTT.

The V gene is TRBV28, the J gene TRBJ1-6; D remains unclear. CDR1 and CDR2 from the germline V gene are MDHEN and SYDVKM. V was trimmed by 6 bases and J by 6 bases, leaving 9 bases between them. This CDR3 comprises 13 residues. The CDR3 nucleotides are TGTGCCAGCAGGAACCGGGGTAATTCACCCCTCCACTTT. It encodes CASRNRGNSPLHF.

This chain's CDR3 is CASSLGRSPQLLDSPLHF. The CDR3 bases are TGCGCCAGCAGCTTGGGACGGAGTCCACAACTACTCGATTCACCCCTCCACTTT. The J gene is TRBJ1-6, the V gene TRBV5-1, with D unclear. The CDR3 runs to 18 residues. V gave up 0 bases and J gave up 8 bases, with 21 bases separating them. Germline CDR1 and CDR2: SGHRS and YFSETQ.

This clone was seen more than once but under ten times. The chain's CDR3 is CASSPQGVPGEQFF. The CDR3 DNA reads TGCGCCAGCAGCCCGCAGGGCGTCCCCGGTGAGCAGTTCTTC. V usage is TRBV5-1 and J usage is TRBJ2-1, with D possibly matching TRBD1 (5 bases). The germline gives CDR1 SGHRS, CDR2 YFSETQ. The germline V and J ends were trimmed by 4 bases and 9 bases, with 17 bases remaining between them. CDR3 length: 14 residues.

This clone has only a few counts. The chain recombines TRBV10-3 with TRBJ1-6; D unclear. Germline CDR1 is ENHRY and CDR2 is SYGVKD. The CDR3 contains 14 residues. Trimming cost V 1 base and J 10 bases, with 11 bases left between them. CDR3 DNA: TGTGCCATCAGTGAGTTGATCGGGGAATCACCCCTCCACTTT. This sequence encodes CAISELIGESPLHF.

The chain is built from TRBV28 and TRBJ2-1; TRBD2 agrees at 13 bases. The J segment lost 8 bases and the V segment lost 9 bases, leaving 7 bases of the junction unmatched. Per germline, CDR1 MDHEN and CDR2 SYDVKM. This CDR3 is 14 amino acids long. Here the CDR3 DNA reads TGTGCCAGTAGACTAGCGGGAGGTATCTATGAGCAGTTCTTC. This sequence encodes CASRLAGGIYEQFF.

This chain connects TRBV28 to TRBJ2-1; 8 positions agree with TRBD1. From germline, CDR1 is MDHEN and CDR2 SYDVKM. This CDR3 comprises 16 residues. Trimming cost V 5 bases and J 2 bases; bases outside gene matches: 8. CDR3 sequence (DNA): TGTGCCAGCAGTACATATCGACAGGGGACCTACAATGAGCAGTTCTTC. Translating gives CASSTYRQGTYNEQFF.

The V and J genes are TRBV27 and TRBJ2-7; 7 bases are a match to TRBD1. Germline values: CDR1 MNHEY, CDR2 SMNVEV (reference sequence). The CDR3 consists of 13 residues. After removal of 3 bases from V and 6 bases from J, the junction contained 5 bases not matched to a gene. The CDR3 protein is CASSFHTGVEQYF. The CDR3 coding sequence is TGTGCCAGCAGTTTCCATACAGGGGTCGAGCAGTACTTC.

This clone was observed a handful of times. This chain uses TRBV3-1 (or the pseudogene TRBV3-2) with TRBJ2-6, with D unresolved. This CDR3 is 15 amino acids long. Looked up from germline, CDR1 is LGHDT and CDR2 is YNNKEL (reference sequence). The V gene lost 4 bases and the J gene lost 3 bases, with 10 bases spanning the gap. The CDR3 DNA reads TGTGCCAGCAGCCCCTATCGAGGTGGGGCCAACGTCCTGACTTTC. This encodes CASSPYRGGANVLTF.

The chain couples TRBV5-1 to TRBJ1-4; the D gene is possibly TRBD1 (5 bases). Trimming pared 1 base from V and 5 bases from J, leaving 15 bases between. This CDR3 region has 16 residues. CDR1 is SGHRS, CDR2 YFSETQ, per germline. CDR3 amino acids: CASSLFAGGGNEKLFF. Written as DNA, the CDR3 is TGCGCCAGCAGCTTGTTTGCGGGCGGGGGGAATGAAAAACTGTTTTTT.

In regard to this clone: Other nucleotide sequences in the sample specify the same CDR3. The chain uses TRBV3-1 (or the pseudogene TRBV3-2) and TRBJ2-1, with a weak D call TRBD1 (8 bases). V shed 8 bases and J shed 10 bases, with 18 bases lying between them. This CDR3 is 13 amino acids long. Germline V gives CDR1 LGHDT, CDR2 YNNKEL (reference sequence). CDR3 DNA sequence: TGTGCCAGCGCGACAGGGGCGGGGGCAGAGCAGTTCTTC. This gives the protein CASATGAGAEQFF.

The gene calls are TRBV5-6 and TRBJ1-3; D remains unclear. The V end lost 4 bases, the J end lost 0 bases, and 2 bases lay between the germline ends. Per germline, CDR1 SGHDT and CDR2 YYEEEE. This CDR3 comprises 12 residues. This chain's CDR3 is CASSLSGNTIYF. The CDR3 DNA follows: TGTGCCAGCAGCCTCTCTGGAAACACCATATATTTT.

This clone was seen more than once but under ten times. This sequence joins TRBV5-1 and TRBJ1-4; D might be TRBD1 (5 bases). CDR1 and CDR2 from the germline V gene are SGHRS and YFSETQ. The CDR3 runs to 16 residues. Deletions cut 4 bases from V and 4 bases from J, with 17 bases between. In DNA form, the CDR3 reads TGCGCCAGCAGCAGGGATGGGCAGGGTCTTAATGAAAAACTGTTTTTT. Translated, it gives CASSRDGQGLNEKLFF.

The chain combines TRBV12-3 or TRBV12-4 with TRBJ2-2, with TRBD2 as a possible D gene (5 bases). The CDR3 consists of 13 residues. V lost 7 bases, J lost 4 bases, and 10 bases lay in between. The CDR3: CASNRDTTGELFF. The CDR3, as DNA: TGTGCCAGCAACCGGGATACCACCGGGGAGCTGTTTTTT.